This TCR beta chain was found in a study of cytomegalovirus exposure and HLA in healthy donors. Study-level background: There were some 400 genotyped donors. Of these, 75% to 85% fell in the genetic ancestry cluster associated with self-reported Caucasian donors.

With V trimmed by 4 bases and J by 3 bases, 4 bases remained unmatched. The CDR3 is 14 amino acids. The V gene's germline CDR1 is SQVTM and CDR2 ANQGSEA. In the PCR, 60 Vbeta and 13 Jbeta primers were used. The protocol was immunoSEQ multiplex PCR, while the TCRdb copy is restricted to in-frame clones and leaves out a portion. This sample has under 150,000 clones; approximately 80% occur once, and the top ten carry roughly 1.8%. Concerning this clone: The antigen is undetermined.

General study points: TCR beta chains associated with HLA were, in a later analysis, more clonally expanded than equally common others. Several of the most significant clusters appeared, in a later analysis, to be linked to common viral pathogens.

The sample was PBMCs. This chain links TRBV29-1 with TRBJ2-3; 10 bases align to TRBD2. The receptor was isolated from a woman aged 40 to 50 in good health and CMV-seronegative. The CDR3 loop is CSVASGSSTDTQYF. The CDR3 DNA is TGCAGCGTTGCTAGCGGGAGTTCTACAGATACGCAGTATTTT.